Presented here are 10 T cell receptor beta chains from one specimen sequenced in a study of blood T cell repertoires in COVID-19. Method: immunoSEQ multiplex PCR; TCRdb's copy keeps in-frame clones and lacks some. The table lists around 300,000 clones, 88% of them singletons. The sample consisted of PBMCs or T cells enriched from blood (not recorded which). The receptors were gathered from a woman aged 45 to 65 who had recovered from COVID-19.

Here the CDR3 DNA reads TGCGCCAGCAGCGGAGCGGCAGGGGCCAAGTATGGCTACACCTTC. Translated: CASSGAAGAKYGYTF. The chain joins TRBV4-1 to TRBJ1-2, with D perhaps TRBD1 (6 bases). CDR3 length: 15 amino acids. Germline CDR1 reads MGHRA; CDR2 reads YSYEKL. V lost 5 bases and J 5 bases, leaving 18 bases between the germline ends.

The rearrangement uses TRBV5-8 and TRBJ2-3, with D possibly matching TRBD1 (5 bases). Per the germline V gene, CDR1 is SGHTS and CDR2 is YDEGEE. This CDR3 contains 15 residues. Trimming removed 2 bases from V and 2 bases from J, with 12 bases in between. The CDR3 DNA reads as TGTGCCAGCAGCTTTAAGGGGTGGAACACAGATACGCAGTATTTT. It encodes CASSFKGWNTDTQYF.

CDR3 residues: CASSFGVDLQYF. The CDR3 DNA reads as TGTGCCAGCAGCTTCGGTGTAGACTTGCAGTACTTC. The genes are TRBV7-8 and TRBJ2-7; D unresolved. The CDR3 extends over 12 amino acids. The germline gives CDR1 SGHVS, CDR2 FQNEAQ. The V end was cut by 3 bases, the J end by 9 bases, with 12 bases between.

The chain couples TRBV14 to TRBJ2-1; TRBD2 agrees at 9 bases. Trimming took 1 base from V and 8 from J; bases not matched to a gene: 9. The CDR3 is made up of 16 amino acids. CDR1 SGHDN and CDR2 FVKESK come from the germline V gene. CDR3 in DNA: TGTGCCAGCAGCCAAGGTTTCGGGACTAGCCTCTATGAGCAGTTCTTC. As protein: CASSQGFGTSLYEQFF.

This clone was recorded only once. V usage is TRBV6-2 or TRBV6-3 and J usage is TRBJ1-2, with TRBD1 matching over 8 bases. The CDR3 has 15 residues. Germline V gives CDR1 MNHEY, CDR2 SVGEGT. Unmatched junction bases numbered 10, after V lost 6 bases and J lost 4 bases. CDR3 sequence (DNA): TGTGCCAGCAGCCCACCGACAGGGGCGATCTATGGCTACACCTTC. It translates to CASSPPTGAIYGYTF.

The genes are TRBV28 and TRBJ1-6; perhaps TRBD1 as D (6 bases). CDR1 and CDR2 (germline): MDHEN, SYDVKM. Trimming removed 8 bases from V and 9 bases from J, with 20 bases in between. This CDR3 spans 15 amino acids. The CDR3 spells CASSVRGTLASPLHF. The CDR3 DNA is TGTGCCAGCTCTGTTAGGGGGACACTGGCTTCACCCCTCCACTTT. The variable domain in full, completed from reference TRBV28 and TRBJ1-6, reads DVKVTQSSRYLVKRTGEKVFLECVQDMDHENMFWYRQDPGLGLRLIYFSYDVKMKEKGDIPEGYSVSREKKERFSLILESASTNQTSMYLCASSVRGTLASPLHFGNGTRLTVT.

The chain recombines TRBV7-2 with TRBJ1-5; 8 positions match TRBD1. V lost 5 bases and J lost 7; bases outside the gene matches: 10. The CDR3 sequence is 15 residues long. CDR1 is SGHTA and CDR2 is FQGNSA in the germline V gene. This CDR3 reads CASSRGSGQGQPQHF. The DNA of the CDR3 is TGTGCCAGCAGCCGTGGGAGCGGACAGGGACAGCCCCAGCATTTT.

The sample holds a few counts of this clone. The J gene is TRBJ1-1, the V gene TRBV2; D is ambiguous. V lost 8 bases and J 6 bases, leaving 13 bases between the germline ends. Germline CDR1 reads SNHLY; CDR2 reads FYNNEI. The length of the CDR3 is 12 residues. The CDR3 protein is CASGRIQAEAFF. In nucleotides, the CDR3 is TGTGCCAGCGGGAGGATCCAGGCTGAAGCTTTCTTT.

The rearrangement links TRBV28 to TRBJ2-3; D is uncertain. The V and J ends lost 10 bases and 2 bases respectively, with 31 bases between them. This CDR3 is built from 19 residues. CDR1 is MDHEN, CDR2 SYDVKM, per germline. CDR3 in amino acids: CATAVAFYVQQPSTDTQYF. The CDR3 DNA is TGTGCCACCGCCGTAGCCTTTTACGTCCAGCAACCATCCACAGATACGCAGTATTTT. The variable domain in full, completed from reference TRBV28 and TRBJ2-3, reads DVKVTQSSRYLVKRTGEKVFLECVQDMDHENMFWYRQDPGLGLRLIYFSYDVKMKEKGDIPEGYSVSREKKERFSLILESASTNQTSMYLCATAVAFYVQQPSTDTQYFGPGTRLTVL.

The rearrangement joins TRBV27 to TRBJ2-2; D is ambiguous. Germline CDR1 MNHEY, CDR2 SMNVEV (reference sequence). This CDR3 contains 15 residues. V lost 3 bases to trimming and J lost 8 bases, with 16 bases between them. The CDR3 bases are TGTGCCAGCAGTTTCCGGAGTGGATCGGCTGGGGAGCTGTTTTTT. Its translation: CASSFRSGSAGELFF.